A selection of T cell receptor beta chains follows, all from one sample in a study of cytomegalovirus exposure and HLA in healthy donors. Clones were read by immunoSEQ multiplex PCR, and TCRdb kept only the in-frame ones, dropping some. Of 95,000 to 150,000 clones in the sample, roughly 74% were seen once. The sequenced sample was PBMCs. These receptors all stem from a woman between 45 and 65 years old in good health and CMV-seropositive. Both conserved end residues are part of each CDR3. The D gene is left open where the match is weak. Some rows have no size entry. The others give once, few or many, or a class for an expanded clone.

v_gene	abundance	d_gene	j_gene	CDR3nt	CDR3aa
TRBV2	-	-	TRBJ1-4	TGTGCCAGCAGTCGGACTGAGAATGAAAAACTGTTTTTT	CASSRTENEKLFF
TRBV28	few	-	TRBJ2-5	TGTGCCAGCAGTTTAGGGGGGGGGCCCGAGACCCAGTACTTC	CASSLGGGPETQYF
TRBV4-3	once	-	TRBJ1-3	TGCGCCAGCAGCCCCAGACATGAAGGAGGAAACACCATATATTTT	CASSPRHEGGNTIYF
TRBV6-1	-	-	TRBJ1-3	TGTGCCAGCAGTGGTGTAGCCACACGCTCTGGAAACACCATATATTTT	CASSGVATRSGNTIYF
TRBV7-9	-	-	TRBJ1-2	TGTTCCAGCAGCCGTACTACAGGGCTCGCTAACTATGGCTACACCTTC	CSSSRTTGLANYGYTF
TRBV10-3	few	-	TRBJ1-2	TGTGCCATCAGTGAGAATCCGGGGGGCTTGGGTAACTATGGCTACACCTTC	CAISENPGGLGNYGYTF
TRBV29-1	-	TRBD1	TRBJ1-2	TGCAGCGTTGCCCGGGACAGGGGAGCCTATGGCTACACCTTC	CSVARDRGAYGYTF
TRBV13	-	-	TRBJ1-2	TGTGCCAGCAGCTTTACCCGGGCAGGGGAGTTAGGCTACACCTTC	CASSFTRAGELGYTF
TRBV5-3	-	-	TRBJ1-1	TGTGCCAGAAGCACCCCGGGGAGAAATACTGAAGCTTTCTTT	CARSTPGRNTEAFF
TRBV11-3	-	-	TRBJ2-1	TGTGCCAGCAGCTCCGGCCTTGGGAGGTCCTACAATGAGCAGTTCTTC	CASSSGLGRSYNEQFF
TRBV6-5	-	-	TRBJ2-7	TGTGCCAGCAGTGGAGGGGCCTACGAGCAGTACTTC	CASSGGAYEQYF
TRBV7-9	-	TRBD1	TRBJ2-2	TGTGCCAGCAGCAGTAGGACAGGAACTTCGAACACCGGGGAGCTGTTTTTT	CASSSRTGTSNTGELFF
TRBV4-2	few	-	TRBJ1-2	TGTGCCAGCAGCCAAGATCCTGACTATGGCTACACCTTC	CASSQDPDYGYTF
TRBV7-9	once	TRBD1	TRBJ1-6	TGTGCCAGCACCCGGGACAGGGGTTTGGCGTCACCCCTCCACTTT	CASTRDRGLASPLHF
TRBV5-1	-	-	TRBJ2-6	TGCGCCAGCAGCTTGGACGGCTCTGGGGCCAACGTCCTGACTTTC	CASSLDGSGANVLTF
TRBV6-1	-	TRBD1	TRBJ1-1	TGTGCCAGCAGGGACAGGGGGCCGAACACTGAAGCTTTCTTT	CASRDRGPNTEAFF